Described below is a single T cell receptor (beta chain) sequence and its context. Its antigen is not known. Germline V gene data show CDR1 as MDHEN and CDR2 as SYDVKM. J lost 0 bases, V lost 6 bases, and 7 bases had no gene match. The CDR3 is 16 amino acids. The sort gate was single viable CD3+CD4+CD8-CD45RO+ cells for memory CD4+ T cells. Donors' CMV status reflects serum IgG against pp150, pp28, p38, p52. Positive selection with CD4 microbeads enriched total CD4+ T cells. The sample belongs to a study of memory CD4+ T cells and cytomegalovirus serostatus. Study as a whole: Healthy Belgian adult donors included about nine CMV-positive and some 24 CMV-negative people.

Study results and limitations: CD4+ memory repertoires contained about 40% of the roughly 160 reported CMV TCRbeta sequences.

Generated by immunoSEQ multiplex PCR, the TCRdb table keeps only in-frame clones and is missing some. The table records tens of thousands of clones, around 82% of them present only once. Sequenced sample: memory CD4+ T cells from blood. This TCR came from an adult in good health and CMV-seronegative. The rearrangement joins TRBV28 to TRBJ2-3, with 9 bases identical to TRBD2. As DNA, the CDR3 is TGTGCCAGCAGCAATCCTAGCGGGGTGAGCACAGATACGCAGTATTTT. It yields the protein CASSNPSGVSTDTQYF.